The 17 T cell receptor beta chains below were found in one sample sequenced in a study of cytomegalovirus exposure and HLA in healthy donors. Both 60 Vbeta primers and 13 Jbeta primers went into the PCR. The table came from immunoSEQ multiplex PCR; TCRdb's copy has only in-frame clones and leaves some out. This table holds 150,000 to 200,000 clones, around two thirds found once. The sequenced sample was PBMCs. Every receptor here comes from a man between 35 and 55 years old in good health and CMV-seronegative.

J is TRBJ2-1 and V is TRBV11-2, with a tentative D call TRBD1 (6 bases). CDR1 is SGHAT, CDR2 FQNNGV, per germline. This CDR3 is 13 amino acids long. V was trimmed by 3 bases and J by 5 bases, leaving 8 bases between them. The CDR3 protein is CASSFDRNNEQFF. The CDR3 nucleotides are TGTGCCAGCAGCTTTGACAGGAACAATGAGCAGTTCTTC. The complete variable domain, with remaining parts taken from reference TRBV11-2 and TRBJ2-1, reads EAGVAQSPRYKIIEKRQSVAFWCNPISGHATLYWYQQILGQGPKLLIQFQNNGVVDDSQLPKDRFSAERLKGVDSTLKIQPAKLEDSAVYLCASSFDRNNEQFFGPGTRLTVL.

The V and J genes are TRBV6-6 and TRBJ2-4, with TRBD2 identical over 11 bases. The germline V gene encodes CDR1 MNHNY and CDR2 SVGAGI (reference sequence). The CDR3 sequence is 16 residues long. Trimming at V came to 4 bases and at J to 8 bases, leaving 10 bases not matched to a gene. CDR3 nucleotide sequence: TGTGCCAGCAGTTCCAACCTAGCGGGGGGCCAGGACATTCAGTACTTC. Protein: CASSSNLAGGQDIQYF.

The chain has TRBV13 and TRBJ1-1; 9 bases are shared with TRBD1. The junction had 13 bases not matched to a gene; V was cut back by 3 bases and J by 8 bases. The CDR3 has 16 amino acids. Germline V gene data show CDR1 as PRHDT and CDR2 as FYEKMQ (reference sequence). Here the CDR3 reads CASSFFRRTGGMEAFF. Written as DNA, the CDR3 is TGTGCCAGCAGCTTCTTCCGGAGAACAGGGGGCATGGAAGCTTTCTTT.

This clone was seen more than once but under ten times. The chain links TRBV15 to TRBJ2-7, with D possibly being TRBD1 (6 bases). CDR1 is LNHNV, CDR2 YYDKDF, per germline (reference sequence). This CDR3 has 14 residues. V was trimmed by 7 bases and J by 3 bases, leaving 16 bases between them. Written as DNA, the CDR3 is TGTGCCACCAATAAGGGACACGGGTTCTACGAGCAGTACTTC. This codes for CATNKGHGFYEQYF.

This clone showed up just a few times. The chain uses TRBV7-2 and TRBJ2-3; weak D call: TRBD2 (6 bases). Per germline, CDR1 SGHTA and CDR2 FQGNSA. The CDR3 is 15 amino acids. Trimming left V 3 bases short and J 0 bases short, with 10 bases between. CDR3 DNA sequence: TGTGCCAGCAGCTTTCGAGGGAGGAGCACAGATACGCAGTATTTT. It translates to CASSFRGRSTDTQYF.

The rearrangement uses TRBV5-1 and TRBJ2-7; D remains unclear. V was clipped by 4 bases and J by 1 base, with 12 bases between them. CDR3 size: 14 residues. CDR1 SGHRS and CDR2 YFSETQ come from the germline V gene. CDR3 DNA: TGCGCCAGCAGCCCTAACCAGGAATCCTACGAGCAGTACTTC. This encodes CASSPNQESYEQYF. Full variable domain (missing parts from reference TRBV5-1 and TRBJ2-7): KAGVTQTPRYLIKTRGQQVTLSCSPISGHRSVSWYQQTPGQGLQFLFEYFSETQRNKGNFPGRFSGRQFSNSRSEMNVSTLELGDSALYLCASSPNQESYEQYFGPGTRLTVT.

This clone was counted a few times. This chain uses TRBV25-1 with TRBJ2-5, with 10 bases matching TRBD1. J lost 5 bases, V lost 6 bases, and 9 bases had no gene match. The CDR3 is made up of 15 amino acids. Germline V gives CDR1 MGHDK, CDR2 SYGVNS. CDR3 bases: TGTGCCAGCAGCCCCGGGACAGGGGATTTTGAGACCCAGTACTTC. This gives the protein CASSPGTGDFETQYF. The full variable domain, rest sourced from reference TRBV25-1 and TRBJ2-5, is EADIYQTPRYLVIGTGKKITLECSQTMGHDKMYWYQQDPGMELHLIHYSYGVNSTEKGDLSSESTVSRIRTEHFPLTLESARPSHTSQYLCASSPGTGDFETQYFGPGTRLLVL.

This clone was counted a few times. This sequence joins TRBV29-1 and TRBJ1-1; D unclear. The CDR3 sequence is 10 residues long. Germline V lookup: CDR1 SQVTM, CDR2 ANQGSEA. V was shortened by 7 bases and J by 11 bases, with 14 bases between the two germline ends. The CDR3 region is CSAGDGMAFF. CDR3 bases: TGCAGCGCCGGGGATGGGATGGCTTTCTTT.

The chain carries TRBV4-1 and TRBJ2-1; the match to TRBD2 covers 12 bases. This CDR3 region has 16 residues. Germline V gene data show CDR1 as MGHRA and CDR2 as YSYEKL. J was trimmed by 10 bases and V by 3 bases; bases with no gene match: 10. CDR3 region: CASSHATSGGHGEQFF. The CDR3 DNA sequence: TGCGCCAGCAGCCATGCGACTAGCGGGGGCCACGGGGAGCAGTTCTTC.

This clone occurred a few times. The chain is built from TRBV7-6 and TRBJ1-2; 8 bases are a match to TRBD1. V shed 5 bases and J 7 bases; nucleotides not matched to a gene: 6. Germline values: CDR1 SGHVS, CDR2 FNYEAQ. The CDR3 spans 13 residues. The CDR3 reads CASSAGQGFGYTF. The CDR3 DNA sequence: TGTGCCAGCAGCGCCGGACAGGGATTTGGCTACACCTTC.

This chain connects TRBV2 to TRBJ2-2; D is possibly TRBD2 (5 bases). Trimming shortened V by 6 bases and J by 5 bases, and 7 bases separated the two germline ends. The CDR3 has 12 residues. Per the germline V gene, CDR1 is SNHLY and CDR2 is FYNNEI. The CDR3 DNA follows: TGTGCCAGCAGGAGGGAGACCGGGGAGCTGTTTTTT. It yields the protein CASRRETGELFF.

The chain recombines TRBV6-6 with TRBJ2-3, with a weak D call TRBD2 (7 bases). Germline V gives CDR1 MNHNY, CDR2 SVGAGI (reference sequence). Deletions cut 2 bases from V and 4 bases from J, with 16 bases between. The CDR3 contains 16 residues. The CDR3 reads CASSYEGLGGPDTQYF. CDR3 nucleotides: TGTGCCAGCAGTTACGAGGGATTGGGGGGGCCAGATACGCAGTATTTT.

This clone has just a few counts. V is TRBV5-8 and J is TRBJ2-5; 7 positions match TRBD1. Germline CDR1 reads SGHTS; CDR2 reads YDEGEE. Germline trimming cut 7 bases from V and 5 bases from J; bases unmatched to any gene: 14. The CDR3 has 15 amino acids. CDR3 in DNA: TGTGCCAGCGGCGCAAGCTTTGACAGGGTGGAGACCCAGTACTTC. This codes for CASGASFDRVETQYF. The variable domain in full, with the rest retrieved from reference TRBV5-8 and TRBJ2-5, is EAGVTQSPTHLIKTRGQQATLRCSPISGHTSVYWYQQALGLGLQFLLWYDEGEERNRGNFPPRFSGRQFPNYSSELNVNALELEDSALYLCASGASFDRVETQYFGPGTRLLVL.

The chain carries TRBV25-1 and TRBJ2-5; D gene unclear. The CDR3 totals 15 residues. The V and J ends lost 4 bases and 0 bases respectively, with 12 bases between them. Germline V gene sequence: CDR1 MGHDK, CDR2 SYGVNS. The CDR3 bases are TGTGCCAGCAGTGGAAGGCTAGTGTACCAAGAGACCCAGTACTTC. It codes for CASSGRLVYQETQYF.

The rearrangement uses TRBV25-1 and TRBJ2-5; 9 bases are shared with TRBD2. V was pared by 3 bases and J by 1 base, with 6 bases of the junction left unmatched. The V gene's germline CDR1 is MGHDK and CDR2 SYGVNS. The CDR3 covers 16 residues. The CDR3 bases are TGTGCCAGCAGTGACTCTGGCGGGGGGGCCCAAGAGACCCAGTACTTC. Residues: CASSDSGGGAQETQYF.

The chain links TRBV19 to TRBJ1-1, with 7 positions matching TRBD1. This CDR3 is built from 14 residues. Germline assignment: CDR1 LNHDA and CDR2 SQIVND (reference sequence). V lost 5 bases, J lost 4 bases, and 7 bases stayed unmatched. The CDR3 DNA reads TGTGCCAGTAGTCTACGGACAGGAACCACTGAAGCTTTCTTT. It specifies CASSLRTGTTEAFF.

The chain employs TRBV2 and TRBJ2-1; TRBD1 is a possible D gene (6 bases). The CDR3 loop spans 14 amino acids. V gave up 6 bases and J gave up 6 bases, with 15 bases separating them. Germline lookup yields CDR1 SNHLY and CDR2 FYNNEI. The CDR3 nucleotides read TGTGCCAGCAGCGTTTTCGGGACACGCAATGAGCAGTTCTTC. This sequence encodes CASSVFGTRNEQFF.